The next 10 T cell receptor beta chains were all read from a single sample in a study of T cell responses to AZD1222 COVID-19 vaccine. The method was immunoSEQ multiplex PCR; TCRdb's version includes in-frame clones alone and lacks a portion of them. This sample has some 150,000 clones, with 92% found just once. Sequencing used peripheral blood, obtained on day 0 of AZD1222 vaccination. The receptors derive from an adult in good health.

The gene calls are TRBV2 and TRBJ1-1, with 7 bases matching TRBD1. The CDR3 extends over 15 amino acids. Germline V CDR1 and CDR2: SNHLY, FYNNEI. Trimming at V came to 6 bases and at J to 2 bases, leaving 9 bases not matched to a gene. The CDR3 nucleotides read TGTGCCAGCAGCCGATTCCGGGACAGCAACACTGAAGCTTTCTTT. This codes for CASSRFRDSNTEAFF. Full variable domain (outside the CDR3, taken from reference TRBV2 and TRBJ1-1): EPEVTQTPSHQVTQMGQEVILRCVPISNHLYFYWYRQILGQKVEFLVSFYNNEISEKSEIFDDQFSVERPDGSNFTLKIRSTKLEDSAMYFCASSRFRDSNTEAFFGQGTRLTVV.

The CDR3 DNA reads as TGCGCCAGCAGCCAAGACTCAGCCAGTGACGGCGAGCAGTACTTC. It specifies CASSQDSASDGEQYF. The rearrangement joins TRBV4-3 to TRBJ2-7, with D unresolved. Germline values: CDR1 LGHNA, CDR2 YSLEER. Deletions cut 0 bases from V and 6 bases from J, with 15 bases between. CDR3 length: 15 amino acids.

The J gene is TRBJ2-3, the V gene TRBV5-3, with 7 nucleotides matching TRBD1. TRBV5-3 is reported as an ORF; its role is uncertain. The J segment lost 2 bases and the V segment lost 4 bases, leaving 10 bases of the junction unmatched. This CDR3 contains 16 residues. The CDR3, as DNA: TGTGCCAGAAGCGGCCCGACAGGGCGGCTCACAGATACGCAGTATTTT. It yields the protein CARSGPTGRLTDTQYF.

The chain uses TRBV5-4 and TRBJ2-3; D may be TRBD2 (6 bases). Trimming stripped 4 bases from V and 6 bases from J, with 18 bases between. The CDR3 loop spans 15 amino acids. Per germline, CDR1 SGHNT and CDR2 YYREEE (reference sequence). In nucleotides, the CDR3 is TGTGCCAGCAGCCACCGGAGGAGGGGCCAGGATACGCAGTATTTT. Translated: CASSHRRRGQDTQYF. The variable domain in full, completed from reference TRBV5-4 and TRBJ2-3, reads ETGVTQSPTHLIKTRGQQVTLRCSSQSGHNTVSWYQQALGQGPQFIFQYYREEENGRGNFPPRFSGLQFPNYSSELNVNALELDDSALYLCASSHRRRGQDTQYFGPGTRLTVL.

This clone was detected a few times. The V gene is TRBV6-5, the J gene TRBJ1-4; possible D gene TRBD1, 5 bases. The CDR3 contains 14 residues. The V end was cut by 5 bases, the J end by 4 bases, with 11 bases between. Germline V gene lookup returns CDR1 MNHEY and CDR2 SVGAGI. The CDR3 reads CASSNRGINEKLFF. CDR3 nucleotide sequence: TGTGCCAGCAGTAACCGGGGGATTAATGAAAAACTGTTTTTT.

This chain joins TRBV19 and TRBJ1-5, with 10 bases matching TRBD1. V was clipped by 5 bases and J by 6 bases; unmatched bases: 4. The CDR3 totals 14 residues. From germline, CDR1 is LNHDA and CDR2 SQIVND (reference sequence). CDR3 coding DNA: TGTGCCAGTAGTCCCCGGACAGGGGGTCAGCCCCAGCATTTT. It translates to CASSPRTGGQPQHF. The complete variable domain, with remaining parts taken from reference TRBV19 and TRBJ1-5, reads DGGITQSPKYLFRKEGQNVTLSCEQNLNHDAMYWYRQDPGQGLRLIYYSQIVNDFQKGDIAEGYSVSREKKESFPLTVTSAQKNPTAFYLCASSPRTGGQPQHFGDGTRLSIL.

The V gene is TRBV30, the J gene TRBJ2-2, with D possibly called TRBD1 or TRBD2 (5 bases each). The CDR3 spans 15 residues. Germline CDR1 is GTSNPN and CDR2 is SVGIG (reference sequence). V was pared by 5 bases and J by 1 base, with 14 bases between. DNA for the CDR3: TGTGCCTGGGGACCCGGGACGGGGAACACCGGGGAGCTGTTTTTT. It encodes CAWGPGTGNTGELFF.

V is TRBV6-2 or TRBV6-3 and J is TRBJ2-7; possibly TRBD2 for D (5 bases). Per germline, CDR1 MNHEY and CDR2 SVGEGT. CDR3 size: 14 residues. Trimming cost V 6 bases and J 0 bases, with 12 bases left between them. The DNA of the CDR3 is TGTGCCAGCAGCGGGAACGGGTTCTCCTACGAGCAGTACTTC. It encodes CASSGNGFSYEQYF.

Here the CDR3 reads CASSEARQRPDTQYF. CDR3 nucleotide sequence: TGTGCCAGCAGTGAAGCGCGACAACGGCCGGATACGCAGTATTTT. The chain combines TRBV2 with TRBJ2-3; D not resolved. The CDR3 consists of 15 residues. Germline V gives CDR1 SNHLY, CDR2 FYNNEI. V lost 0 bases, J lost 6 bases, and 13 bases lay in between.

CDR3 nucleotides: TGTGCCAGCAGCTCCCGGGGGGGGCACGAGACCCAGTACTTC. It codes for CASSSRGGHETQYF. The V call is TRBV7-9, the J call TRBJ2-5; 8 bases line up with TRBD2. Per the germline V gene, CDR1 is SEHNR and CDR2 is FQNEAQ (reference sequence). The CDR3 totals 14 residues. The V segment lost 4 bases and the J segment 5 bases; nucleotides outside the gene matches: 6.